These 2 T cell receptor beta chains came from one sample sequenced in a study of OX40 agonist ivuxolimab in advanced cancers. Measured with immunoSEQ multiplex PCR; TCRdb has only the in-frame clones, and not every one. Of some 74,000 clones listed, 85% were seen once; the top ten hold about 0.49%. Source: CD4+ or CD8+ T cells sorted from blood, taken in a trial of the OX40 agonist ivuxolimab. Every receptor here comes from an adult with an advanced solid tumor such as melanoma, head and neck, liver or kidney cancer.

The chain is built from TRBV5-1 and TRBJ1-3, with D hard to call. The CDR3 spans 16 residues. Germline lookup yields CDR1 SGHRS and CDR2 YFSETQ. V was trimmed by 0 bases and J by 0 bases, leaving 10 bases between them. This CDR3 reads CASSLAWESSGNTIYF. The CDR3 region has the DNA TGCGCCAGCAGCTTGGCCTGGGAGAGCTCTGGAAACACCATATATTTT.

CDR3 in amino acids: CASSLVGSSYNEQFF. DNA of the CDR3: TGTGCCAGCAGTTTGGTGGGGTCCTCCTACAATGAGCAGTTCTTC. The rearrangement links TRBV27 to TRBJ2-1; D not resolved. This CDR3 contains 15 residues. The V gene lost 3 bases and the J gene lost 0 bases, with 9 bases spanning the gap. The V gene's germline CDR1 is MNHEY and CDR2 SMNVEV (reference sequence).